These T cell receptor beta chains were read from a single sample in a study of blood T cell repertoires in COVID-19. Here immunoSEQ multiplex PCR was the method, and the copy in TCRdb shows in-frame clones only, minus some. This table holds around 140,000 clones, around 89% found once. Material: peripheral blood. All receptors derive from a man aged 50 to 59 with active or convalescent COVID-19. CDR3s include the opening cysteine and the closing phenylalanine or tryptophan. Fields, in order: CDR3 length, D gene, V gene, clone size, J gene, CDR3 DNA, CDR3 protein. A D gene is named only where the DNA matches it firmly. Expanded clones are given a class, and other clones once, few, many or no size at all.

15	TRBD1	TRBV5-8	-	TRBJ2-3	TGTGCCAGCAGCGGTGGACAGGAGGACACAGATACGCAGTATTTT	CASSGGQEDTDTQYF
17	-	TRBV24-1	-	TRBJ2-3	TGTGCCACCAGTGATTTGTGCAGGGTCTTTACGATAGGTACGCAGTATTTT	CATSDLCRVFTIGTQYF
15	-	TRBV14	once	TRBJ2-5	TGTGCCAGCAGCCAAGATGACAGGCCCCAAGAGACCCAGTACTTC	CASSQDDRPQETQYF
15	-	TRBV19	-	TRBJ2-3	TGTGCCAGTAGAAGAAACGGGGGTAGCACAGATACGCAGTATTTT	CASRRNGGSTDTQYF
14	-	TRBV6-5	few	TRBJ1-4	TGTGCCAGCACGGGCCGGAGGTCCCCGTCGGAACTGTTTTTT	CASTGRRSPSELFF
13	-	TRBV6-6	-	TRBJ2-5	TGTGCCAGCAGTAAAGGGGTTATCGAGACCCAGTACTTC	CASSKGVIETQYF
14	-	TRBV9	-	TRBJ1-6	TGTGCCAGCAGCGTAGCCAGGGCTAATTCACCCCTCCACTTT	CASSVARANSPLHF
15	TRBD1	TRBV4-2	-	TRBJ2-7	TGTGCCAGCAGCCAAGTACAGGGGGCCGACTACGAGCAGTACTTC	CASSQVQGADYEQYF
15	-	TRBV19	-	TRBJ2-1	TGTGCCAGTAGTATAGGGGGAGGATCTTCCGATGAGCAGTTCTTC	CASSIGGGSSDEQFF
15	-	TRBV29-1	-	TRBJ1-2	TGCAGCGTTGAAGGCCAGGGGCCGCACCTTTGGGGCTACACCTTC	CSVEGQGPHLWGYTF
14	TRBD1	TRBV6-5	-	TRBJ2-7	TGTGCCAGCAGTTCGACAGGGGGGCCCTACGAGCAGTACTTC	CASSSTGGPYEQYF
14	-	TRBV5-4	few	TRBJ2-7	TGTGCCAGCAGCTTGGATTCGGGGTCCTACGAGCAGTACTTC	CASSLDSGSYEQYF
13	TRBD1	TRBV19	once	TRBJ2-3	TGTGCCAGTAAGAGGGGGCCTCAGGATACGCAGTATTTT	CASKRGPQDTQYF
16	-	TRBV27	-	TRBJ1-1	TGTGCCAGCAGTTTTAGTTCACCCGCCTTGAACACTGAAGCTTTCTTT	CASSFSSPALNTEAFF
15	-	TRBV15	-	TRBJ1-1	TGTGCCACCAGCAGAGATTTTAAACTTCTCGCTGAAGCTTTCTTT	CATSRDFKLLAEAFF
12	TRBD2	TRBV14	-	TRBJ2-1	TGTGCCAGCTCCCTGGCGGGCGGGGGGCAGTTCTTC	CASSLAGGGQFF
16	TRBD1	TRBV10-3	-	TRBJ2-1	TGTGCCATCAGTGTGTACGGACAGGGGGCGAGAGGTGAGCAGTTCTTC	CAISVYGQGARGEQFF
16	TRBD1	TRBV10-3	-	TRBJ1-5	TGTGCCATCAGTGAGACAGGGGGAGTTAGCAATCAGCCCCAGCATTTT	CAISETGGVSNQPQHF
16	-	TRBV4-1	-	TRBJ1-3	TGCGCCAGCAGCCAAGATGGTGGAGTCTCTGGAAACACCATATATTTT	CASSQDGGVSGNTIYF
14	-	TRBV7-8	-	TRBJ2-2	TGTGCCAGCAGCTTAGACTGGAACACCGGGGAGCTGTTTTTT	CASSLDWNTGELFF
13	TRBD1	TRBV27	-	TRBJ2-7	TGTGCCAGCAGCGGACAGGGTTGGCACGAGCAGTACTTC	CASSGQGWHEQYF